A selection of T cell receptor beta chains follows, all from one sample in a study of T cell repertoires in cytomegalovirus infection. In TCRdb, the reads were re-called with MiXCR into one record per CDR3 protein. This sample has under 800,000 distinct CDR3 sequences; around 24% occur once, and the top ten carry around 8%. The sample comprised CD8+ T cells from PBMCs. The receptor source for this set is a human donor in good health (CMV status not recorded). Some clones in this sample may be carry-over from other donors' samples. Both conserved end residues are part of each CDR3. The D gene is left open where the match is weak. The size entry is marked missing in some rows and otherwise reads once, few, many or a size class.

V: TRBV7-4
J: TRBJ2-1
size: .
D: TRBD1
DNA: TGTGCCAGCAACTTAGCCGGAGACAGGGGGATATATGAGCAGTTCTTC
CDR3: CASNLAGDRGIYEQFF

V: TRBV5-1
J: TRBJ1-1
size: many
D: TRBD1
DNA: TGCGCCAGCAGCCTGGACAGGTTTAACACTGAAGCTTTCTTT
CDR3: CASSLDRFNTEAFF

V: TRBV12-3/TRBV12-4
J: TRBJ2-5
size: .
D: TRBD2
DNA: TGTGCCAGCAGTTTAGGGCTAGCGGGAGAAGAGACCCGGTACTTC
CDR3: CASSLGLAGEETRYF

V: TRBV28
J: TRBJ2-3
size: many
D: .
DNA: TGTGCCAGCACCCTGGAGTCGGGACTCCAATATAACACAGATACGCAGTATTTT
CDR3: CASTLESGLQYNTDTQYF

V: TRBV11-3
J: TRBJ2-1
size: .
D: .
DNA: TGTGCCAGCAGCTTAGGGGGGGATTTCTCCTACAATGAGCAGTTCTTC
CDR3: CASSLGGDFSYNEQFF

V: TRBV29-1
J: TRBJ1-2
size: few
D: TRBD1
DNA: TGCAGCGTTGAAGGGGGGACAGGGGGTCCGGGCTACACCTTC
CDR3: CSVEGGTGGPGYTF

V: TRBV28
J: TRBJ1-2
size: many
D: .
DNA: TGTGCCAGCAGTTTAATCCCCGCGAGGGATCTTCGGGGCTACACCTTC
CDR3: CASSLIPARDLRGYTF

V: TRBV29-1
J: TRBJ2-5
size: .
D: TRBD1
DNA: TGCAGCGCTCAGGGGGCTGGAGAGACCCAGTACTTC
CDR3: CSAQGAGETQYF

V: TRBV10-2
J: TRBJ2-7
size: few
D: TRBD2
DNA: TGCGCCAGCAGTGTTGCGGGAGAGGACGAGCAGTACTTC
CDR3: CASSVAGEDEQYF

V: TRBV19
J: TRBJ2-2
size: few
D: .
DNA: TGTGCCAGTCGTAAATGGCCGAACACCGGGGAGCTGTTTTTT
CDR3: CASRKWPNTGELFF

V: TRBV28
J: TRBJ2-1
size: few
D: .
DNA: TGTGCCAGCAGTTTAGGGGGGCGAGTGGTGGATGAGCAGTTCTTC
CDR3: CASSLGGRVVDEQFF

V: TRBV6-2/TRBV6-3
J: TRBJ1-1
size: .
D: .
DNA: TGTGCCAGCAAGCCCTCAGGGTCAGCGGGCACTGAAGCTTTCTTT
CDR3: CASKPSGSAGTEAFF

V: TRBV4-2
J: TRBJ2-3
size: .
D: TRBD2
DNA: TGTGCCAGCAGCCCCGGGACTAGCGGTTCTAGCACAGATACGCAGTATTTT
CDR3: CASSPGTSGSSTDTQYF

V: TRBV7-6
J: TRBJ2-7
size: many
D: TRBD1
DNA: TGTGCCAGCAGCAGACGACAGGGCTCCTACGAGCAGTACTTC
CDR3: CASSRRQGSYEQYF

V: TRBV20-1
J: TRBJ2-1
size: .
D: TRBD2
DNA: TGCAGTGCCGACACCCTTCTGGCGGGGGGTGGCAATGAGCAGTTCTTC
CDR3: CSADTLLAGGGNEQFF

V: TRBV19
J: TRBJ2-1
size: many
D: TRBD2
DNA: TGTGCCAGTAGTATAGACCCCGTGGGACTAGAAAGATGCGAGCAGTTCTTC
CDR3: CASSIDPVGLERCEQFF

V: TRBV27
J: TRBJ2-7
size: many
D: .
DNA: TGTGCCAGCAGTTTATTTCCGTTCTCCTACGAGCAGTACTTC
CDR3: CASSLFPFSYEQYF

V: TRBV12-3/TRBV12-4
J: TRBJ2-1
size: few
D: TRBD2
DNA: TGTGCCAGCAGTTCACTAGCGGGGGGCGAGCAGTTCTTC
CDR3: CASSSLAGGEQFF

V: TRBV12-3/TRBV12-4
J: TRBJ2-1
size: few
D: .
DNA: TGTGCCAGCACCGCCGGTCCGTCCTACAATGAGCAGTTCTTC
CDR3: CASTAGPSYNEQFF

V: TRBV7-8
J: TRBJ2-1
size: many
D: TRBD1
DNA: TGTGCCAGCAGCCCGGACAGGGGCCCCCCACAATTTGAGCAGTTCTTC
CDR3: CASSPDRGPPQFEQFF

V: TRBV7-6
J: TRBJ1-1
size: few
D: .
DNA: TGTGCCAGCAGCTTCGGGACGGCGGGCACTGAAGCTTTCTTT
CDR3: CASSFGTAGTEAFF

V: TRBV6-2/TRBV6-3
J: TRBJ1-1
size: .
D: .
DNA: TGTGCCAGCAGTTATCCAACAGAGATGAACACTGAAGCTTTCTTT
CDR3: CASSYPTEMNTEAFF

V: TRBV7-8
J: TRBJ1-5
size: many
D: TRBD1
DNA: TGTGCCAGCAGCGATTACAGGGGTCCTCAGCCCCAGCATTTT
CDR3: CASSDYRGPQPQHF